A selection of T cell receptor beta chains follows, all from one sample in a study of identical twins. TCRdb re-called the 5' RACE reads through MiXCR, storing one row per CDR3 protein. The data contain around 530,000 distinct CDR3 sequences, around 15% of them singletons. These same data were also listed under a study on yellow fever vaccine responses in identical twins.

The sample comprised CD4+ T cells sorted from blood. Source of these receptors: a woman younger than 30 in good health. Both conserved end residues are part of each CDR3. A D gene is named only where the DNA matches it firmly. Size is omitted from some rows. Given values are once, few, many or a class for expanded clones.

TGTGCCACCAGTGATACCGGGACAGGGGGAGAGACCCAGTACTTC | CATSDTGTGGETQYF | NA | TRBD1 | TRBJ2-5 | TRBV24-1
TGTGCCAGCAGTTTTCAAGTGACAGATACGCAGTATTTT | CASSFQVTDTQYF | NA | NA | TRBJ2-3 | TRBV12-3/TRBV12-4
TGCGCCAGCAGCTTTTCCCCTCCTAACTTTGGGGGAACTAGCACAGATACGCAGTATTTT | CASSFSPPNFGGTSTDTQYF | few | NA | TRBJ2-3 | TRBV5-1
TGTGCCAGCAGCCCTCGGGGCCATAGTAATGAAAAACTGTTTTTT | CASSPRGHSNEKLFF | NA | NA | TRBJ1-4 | TRBV27
TGCGCCAGCAGTCGCGGGGGGGCGGTCGGGGAGCTGTTTTTT | CASSRGGAVGELFF | NA | TRBD2 | TRBJ2-2 | TRBV4-1
TGTGCCAGCAGTGAAGTCCTCCAAGCAGATACGCAGTATTTT | CASSEVLQADTQYF | NA | NA | TRBJ2-3 | TRBV6-1
TGCAGCGTACAGGCCCTGGGGGAGACCCAGTACTTC | CSVQALGETQYF | NA | NA | TRBJ2-5 | TRBV29-1
TGCGCCAGCAGTCGGACAGGGGTCGTCACAGATACGCAGTATTTT | CASSRTGVVTDTQYF | NA | TRBD1 | TRBJ2-3 | TRBV10-1
TGTGCCAGCAGTTGGACTAGCGGGAGGGCCGAGCAGTACTTC | CASSWTSGRAEQYF | few | TRBD2 | TRBJ2-7 | TRBV6-2/TRBV6-3
TGTGCCAGCAGAGACTACCAAGAGACCCAGTACTTC | CASRDYQETQYF | few | NA | TRBJ2-5 | TRBV2
TGTGCCAGCAGTTACCGATGGGACAGGCCGCAAGAGACCCAGTACTTC | CASSYRWDRPQETQYF | few | TRBD1 | TRBJ2-5 | TRBV6-5
TGCAGTGGCTTGGCGGGTCAAGCCTACGAGCAGTACTTC | CSGLAGQAYEQYF | few | NA | TRBJ2-7 | TRBV20-1
TGTGCCAGCAGCTTCAATTCCGGGACTAGCGGGAGAGGGGCAGATACGCAGTATTTT | CASSFNSGTSGRGADTQYF | few | TRBD2 | TRBJ2-3 | TRBV5-6
TGTGCCACCAAGACAGGGGGCGCCGCGAACACCGGGGAGCTGTTTTTT | CATKTGGAANTGELFF | many | TRBD1 | TRBJ2-2 | TRBV25-1
TGTGCCAGCATGGGGATTCCACAAGAGACCCAGTACTTC | CASMGIPQETQYF | few | NA | TRBJ2-5 | TRBV27
TGTGCCAGCAGCTTAGTTGCGGGCGGAAAAGAGACCCAGTACTTC | CASSLVAGGKETQYF | many | NA | TRBJ2-5 | TRBV11-2
TGTGCCAGCAGTTATCCTAGCGGGAGCGGATCCTACAATGAGCAGTTCTTC | CASSYPSGSGSYNEQFF | NA | TRBD2 | TRBJ2-1 | TRBV6-2/TRBV6-3
TGTGCCAGCAGTCCCCCCACAGGGGCAGGCTACACCTTC | CASSPPTGAGYTF | NA | TRBD1 | TRBJ1-2 | TRBV12-3/TRBV12-4
TGTGCCAGCAGCAGTCCTAGCGGGGGGGTCGGTTCGCAGTATTTT | CASSSPSGGVGSQYF | NA | TRBD2 | TRBJ2-3 | TRBV11-2
TGTGCCAGCAGTAAGGGACTAGCGGTCTACAATGAGCAGTTCTTC | CASSKGLAVYNEQFF | few | TRBD2 | TRBJ2-1 | TRBV6-2/TRBV6-3
TGTGCTAGTCAGGGGACAGATACGCAGTATTTT | CASQGTDTQYF | many | NA | TRBJ2-3 | TRBV7-9
TGTGCCAGCAGTCACAGGGGACGCACCTACGAGCAGTACTTC | CASSHRGRTYEQYF | many | TRBD1 | TRBJ2-7 | TRBV28
TGCAGCTCCCGGAGTGGCAGCTCGGCAGATACGCAGTATTTT | CSSRSGSSADTQYF | many | NA | TRBJ2-3 | TRBV29-1
TGCAGTGCTAGCGGGGCGAGTGGCCGCGACAATGAGCAGTTCTTC | CSASGASGRDNEQFF | few | NA | TRBJ2-1 | TRBV20-1
TGTGCCAGCAGCTTAGATTTAGCGTCCTACAATGAGCAGTTCTTC | CASSLDLASYNEQFF | NA | NA | TRBJ2-1 | TRBV7-8
TGTGCCAGCAGGACAGGGGCCCTTGGCTACACCTTC | CASRTGALGYTF | once | TRBD1 | TRBJ1-2 | TRBV28
TGTGCCACCAGCAGGGGAACCACACGAAACAATGAGCAGTTCTTC | CATSRGTTRNNEQFF | NA | NA | TRBJ2-1 | TRBV15
TGTGCCAGCAGTAAGATGGGGCGGGAGATAAGCACAGATACGCAGTATTTT | CASSKMGREISTDTQYF | few | TRBD2 | TRBJ2-3 | TRBV2
TGTGCCAGCAGTGAAACGGGAGGGGTTGAGACCCAGTACTTC | CASSETGGVETQYF | NA | TRBD2 | TRBJ2-5 | TRBV2
TGTGCCAGCAGTTTTAGTGGACTAGTAGTATTCCAAGAGACCCAGTACTTC | CASSFSGLVVFQETQYF | NA | TRBD2 | TRBJ2-5 | TRBV28
TGTGCCAGCAGTTTTCTGACCGGGGGTGAGCAGTTCTTC | CASSFLTGGEQFF | many | NA | TRBJ2-1 | TRBV12-3/TRBV12-4
TGTGCCTGTTCACTGGGGACAGGTCTCACCGGGGAGCTGTTTTTT | CACSLGTGLTGELFF | few | TRBD1 | TRBJ2-2 | TRBV6-1
TGTGCCAGCAGCTTAAGTTTAGAGCAGTACTTC | CASSLSLEQYF | few | NA | TRBJ2-7 | TRBV13
TGTGCCAGCAGCTTGGAGGGGTTAAATCAGCCCCAGCATTTT | CASSLEGLNQPQHF | NA | NA | TRBJ1-5 | TRBV7-9
TGTGCCAGCAGTGACCCGGGACTAGCGGTCGAGGAGCAGTACTTC | CASSDPGLAVEEQYF | NA | TRBD2 | TRBJ2-7 | TRBV25-1
TGCGCCAGCAGCCCGGCCGGGACTTTTAGCACAGATACGCAGTATTTT | CASSPAGTFSTDTQYF | NA | NA | TRBJ2-3 | TRBV4-1
TGCGCCAGCAGCCCCTCGGGTCACACAGATACGCAGTATTTT | CASSPSGHTDTQYF | many | NA | TRBJ2-3 | TRBV5-1
TGTGCCAGCAGTATCGGGGGGGCGGCCAAACAAGCTTTCTTT | CASSIGGAAKQAFF | few | NA | TRBJ1-1 | TRBV28
TGCGCCAGCAGCACCGGGACAGTGGTAACCGGGGAGCTGTTTTTT | CASSTGTVVTGELFF | NA | TRBD1 | TRBJ2-2 | TRBV5-1
TGTGCTAGTGGTTTAGGACTAGCGGGACGACGCACCGGGGAGCTGTTTTTT | CASGLGLAGRRTGELFF | few | TRBD2 | TRBJ2-2 | TRBV12-5
TGTGCCGTGCGAGGAGGTTATAGCAATCAGCCCCAGCATTTT | CAVRGGYSNQPQHF | few | NA | TRBJ1-5 | TRBV28
TGTGCCAGCAAGCTAGCGGGATACGGGGAGCTGTTTTTT | CASKLAGYGELFF | NA | TRBD2 | TRBJ2-2 | TRBV14
TGTGCCAGCAGTCCGGGGACTACCCTAGGAGGAGAGACCCAGTACTTC | CASSPGTTLGGETQYF | NA | TRBD2 | TRBJ2-5 | TRBV12-3/TRBV12-4
TGTGCCAGCAGCCACCAACGCACAGGGGGCGGGGAGCTGTTTTTT | CASSHQRTGGGELFF | NA | TRBD1 | TRBJ2-2 | TRBV4-2
TGTGCCAGCAGCGTATACAGCTCCTATAATTCACCCCTCCACTTT | CASSVYSSYNSPLHF | NA | NA | TRBJ1-6 | TRBV9
TGCGCCAGCAGCTTGAATTCTGGGACGGCTACTGGAAACACCATATATTTT | CASSLNSGTATGNTIYF | few | NA | TRBJ1-3 | TRBV5-1
TGTGCCAGCAGTTTATTAGGGCAGAACACCGGGGAGCTGTTTTTT | CASSLLGQNTGELFF | many | NA | TRBJ2-2 | TRBV12-3/TRBV12-4
TGTGCCAGCAGTCCCGAGGGGGACACCGGGGAGCTGTTTTTT | CASSPEGDTGELFF | NA | NA | TRBJ2-2 | TRBV12-3/TRBV12-4
TGTGCCAGCAGGCAACCAGCGAGATACGAGCAGTACTTC | CASRQPARYEQYF | NA | NA | TRBJ2-7 | TRBV6-2/TRBV6-3
TGTGCCAGCAGCCCCTTTGGAAGCACAGATACGCAGTATTTT | CASSPFGSTDTQYF | NA | NA | TRBJ2-3 | TRBV7-9
TGTGCCAGCTCACCGAGTCGGGGGTTGGGCTACGAGCAGTACTTC | CASSPSRGLGYEQYF | once | NA | TRBJ2-7 | TRBV18